In its sample, the clone carrying this T cell receptor (beta chain) was seen a few times. Its antigen is still unknown. The source of the sample is a study of T cell repertoires in cytomegalovirus infection. Study-wide context: Peptides in the study included HLA-C-restricted and HLA-B-restricted CMV epitopes.

TCRdb used MiXCR to reprocess the reads, holding one entry per CDR3 protein. The repertoire holds approximately 390,000 distinct CDR3 sequences, with roughly 34% as singletons. Regarding the study as a whole: Summed frequency of shared TCR beta families picked out CMV carriers who also had the relevant HLA. Dominating the ex vivo response were TCR beta clonotypes that were CMV-specific and HLA-C-restricted.

The clonotype originates from a human donor in good health (CMV status not recorded). Some clones in this sample may be carry-over from other donors' samples. The specimen was cultured PBMCs, collected from culture after CMV antigen stimulation.

For the CDR3, the DNA is TGTGCCAGCAGTTACTCGAAAGTTGGGACCCAGTACTTC. This codes for CASSYSKVGTQYF. The chain uses TRBV6-5 and TRBJ2-5; no clear D gene. The V end was cut by 0 bases, the J end by 7 bases, with 9 bases between. The CDR3 length is 13 residues. Looked up from germline, CDR1 is MNHEY and CDR2 is SVGAGI.